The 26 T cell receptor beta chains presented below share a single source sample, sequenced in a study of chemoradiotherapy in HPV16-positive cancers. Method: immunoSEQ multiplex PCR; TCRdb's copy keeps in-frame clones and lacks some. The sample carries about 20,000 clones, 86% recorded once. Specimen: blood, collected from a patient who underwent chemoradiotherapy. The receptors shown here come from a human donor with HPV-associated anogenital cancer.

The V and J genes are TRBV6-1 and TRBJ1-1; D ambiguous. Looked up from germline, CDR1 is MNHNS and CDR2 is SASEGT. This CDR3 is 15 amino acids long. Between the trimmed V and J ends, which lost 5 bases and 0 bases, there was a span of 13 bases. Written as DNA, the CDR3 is TGTGCCAGCAGTCAAAGCGGCCAGTTGAACACTGAAGCTTTCTTT. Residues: CASSQSGQLNTEAFF.

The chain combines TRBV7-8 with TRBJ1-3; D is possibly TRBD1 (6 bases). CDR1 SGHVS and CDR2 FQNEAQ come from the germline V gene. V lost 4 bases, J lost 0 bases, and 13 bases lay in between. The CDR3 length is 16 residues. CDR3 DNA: TGTGCCAGCAGCTCGGGACAATCGATCTCTGGAAACACCATATATTTT. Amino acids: CASSSGQSISGNTIYF.

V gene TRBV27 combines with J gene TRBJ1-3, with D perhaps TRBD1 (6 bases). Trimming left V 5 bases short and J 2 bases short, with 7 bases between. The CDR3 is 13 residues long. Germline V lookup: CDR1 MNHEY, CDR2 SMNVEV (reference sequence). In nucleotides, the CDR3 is TGTGCCAGCAGTACAGGGCCTGGAAACACCATATATTTT. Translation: CASSTGPGNTIYF.

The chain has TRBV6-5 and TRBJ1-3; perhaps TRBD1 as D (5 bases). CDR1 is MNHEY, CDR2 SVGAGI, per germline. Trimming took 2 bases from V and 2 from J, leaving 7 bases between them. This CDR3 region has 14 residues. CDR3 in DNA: TGTGCCAGCAGTTACAGAGGGGCTGGAAACACCATATATTTT. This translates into CASSYRGAGNTIYF.

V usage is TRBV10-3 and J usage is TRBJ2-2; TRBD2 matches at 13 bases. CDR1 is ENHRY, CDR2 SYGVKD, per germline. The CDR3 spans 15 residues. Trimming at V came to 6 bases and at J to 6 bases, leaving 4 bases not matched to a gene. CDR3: CAISGLAGVSGELFF. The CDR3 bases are TGTGCCATCAGCGGACTAGCGGGAGTCTCCGGGGAGCTGTTTTTT.

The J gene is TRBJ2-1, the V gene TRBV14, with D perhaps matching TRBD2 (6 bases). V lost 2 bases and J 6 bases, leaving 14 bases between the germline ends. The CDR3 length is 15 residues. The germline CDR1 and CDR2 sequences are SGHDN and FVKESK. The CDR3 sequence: CASSQSGGGPNEQFF. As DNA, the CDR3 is TGTGCCAGCAGCCAATCAGGAGGAGGGCCCAATGAGCAGTTCTTC. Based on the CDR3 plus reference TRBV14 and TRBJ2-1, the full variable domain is EAGVTQFPSHSVIEKGQTVTLRCDPISGHDNLYWYRRVMGKEIKFLLHFVKESKQDESGMPNNRFLAERTGGTYSTLKVQPAELEDSGVYFCASSQSGGGPNEQFFGPGTRLTVL.

This CDR3 reads CASSLGGISNQPQHF. In nucleotides, the CDR3 is TGCGCCAGCAGCTTAGGGGGTATTAGCAATCAGCCCCAGCATTTT. The V and J genes are TRBV5-1 and TRBJ1-5, with a weak D call TRBD1 (6 bases). Germline V gene data show CDR1 as SGHRS and CDR2 as YFSETQ. This CDR3 region has 15 residues. V shed 2 bases and J shed 0 bases, with 9 bases lying between them.

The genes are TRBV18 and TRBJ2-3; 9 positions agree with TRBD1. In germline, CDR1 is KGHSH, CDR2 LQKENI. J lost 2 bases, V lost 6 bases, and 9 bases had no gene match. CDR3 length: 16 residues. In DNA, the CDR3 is TGTGCCAGCTCCCCTAAGGGGACAGGGAACACAGATACGCAGTATTTT. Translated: CASSPKGTGNTDTQYF.

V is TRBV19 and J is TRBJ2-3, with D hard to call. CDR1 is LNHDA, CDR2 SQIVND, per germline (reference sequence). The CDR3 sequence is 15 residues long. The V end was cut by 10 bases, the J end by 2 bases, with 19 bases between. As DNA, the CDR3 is TGTGCCACCAAGTATTCAGTGGGGTCCACAGATACGCAGTATTTT. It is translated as CATKYSVGSTDTQYF.

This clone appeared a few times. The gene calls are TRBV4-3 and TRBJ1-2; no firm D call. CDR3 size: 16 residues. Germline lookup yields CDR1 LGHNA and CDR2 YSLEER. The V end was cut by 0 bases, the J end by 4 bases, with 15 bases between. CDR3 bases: TGCGCCAGCAGCCAAGATTATGGGCGGAGGACCTATGGCTACACCTTC. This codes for CASSQDYGRRTYGYTF.

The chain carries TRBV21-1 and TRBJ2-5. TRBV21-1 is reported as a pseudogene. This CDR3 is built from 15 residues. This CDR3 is CASSKVGVPGETQYF. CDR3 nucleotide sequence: TGTGCCAGCAGCAAAGTGGGGGTGCCGGGAGAGACCCAGTACTTC.

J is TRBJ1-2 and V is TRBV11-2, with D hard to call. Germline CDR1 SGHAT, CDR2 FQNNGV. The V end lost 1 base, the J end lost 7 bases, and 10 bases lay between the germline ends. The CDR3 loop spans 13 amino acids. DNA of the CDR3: TGTGCCAGCAGCTTAGGGGCGGTAGCTGGCTACACCTTC. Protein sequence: CASSLGAVAGYTF.

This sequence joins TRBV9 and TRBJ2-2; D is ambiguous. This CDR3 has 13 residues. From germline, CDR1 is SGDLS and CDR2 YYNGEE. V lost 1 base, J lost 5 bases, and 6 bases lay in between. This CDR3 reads CASSVSQTGELFF. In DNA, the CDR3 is TGTGCCAGCAGCGTAAGCCAGACCGGGGAGCTGTTTTTT.

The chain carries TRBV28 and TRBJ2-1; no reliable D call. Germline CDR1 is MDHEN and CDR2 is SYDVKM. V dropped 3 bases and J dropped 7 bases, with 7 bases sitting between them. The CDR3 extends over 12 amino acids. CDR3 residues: CASSLVGNEQFF. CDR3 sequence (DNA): TGTGCCAGCAGTTTGGTGGGGAATGAGCAGTTCTTC.

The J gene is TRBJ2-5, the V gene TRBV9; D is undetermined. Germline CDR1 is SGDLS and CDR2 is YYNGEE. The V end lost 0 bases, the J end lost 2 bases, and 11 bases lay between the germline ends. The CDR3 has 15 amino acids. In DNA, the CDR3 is TGTGCCAGCAGCGTAGCTCCCGCTACACAAGAGACCCAGTACTTC. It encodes CASSVAPATQETQYF.

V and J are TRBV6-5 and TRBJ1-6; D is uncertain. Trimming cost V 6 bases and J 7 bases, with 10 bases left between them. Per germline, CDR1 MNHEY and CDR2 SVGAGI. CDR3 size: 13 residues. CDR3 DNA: TGTGCCAGCAGACTTCGCCTGAATTCACCCCTCCACTTT. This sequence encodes CASRLRLNSPLHF.

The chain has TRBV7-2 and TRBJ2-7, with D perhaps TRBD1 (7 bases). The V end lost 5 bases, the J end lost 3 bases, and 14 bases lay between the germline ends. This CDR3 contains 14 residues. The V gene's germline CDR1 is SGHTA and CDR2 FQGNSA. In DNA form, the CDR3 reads TGTGCCAGCAGCCTGCGGGACAGAGACTACGAGCAGTACTTC. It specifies CASSLRDRDYEQYF.

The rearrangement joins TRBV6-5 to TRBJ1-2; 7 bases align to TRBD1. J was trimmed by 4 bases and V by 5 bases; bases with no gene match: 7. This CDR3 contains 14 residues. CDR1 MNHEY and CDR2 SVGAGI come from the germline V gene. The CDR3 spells CASSPSTGSYGYTF. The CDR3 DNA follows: TGTGCCAGCAGTCCTTCGACAGGGAGCTATGGCTACACCTTC.

The CDR3 loop is CATEAGVNTEAFF. DNA of the CDR3: TGTGCCACCGAGGCAGGGGTGAACACTGAAGCTTTCTTT. The chain uses TRBV15 and TRBJ1-1; D is possibly TRBD1 (6 bases). CDR3 size: 13 residues. Trimming left V 8 bases short and J 0 bases short, with 10 bases between. The germline gives CDR1 LNHNV, CDR2 YYDKDF (reference sequence).

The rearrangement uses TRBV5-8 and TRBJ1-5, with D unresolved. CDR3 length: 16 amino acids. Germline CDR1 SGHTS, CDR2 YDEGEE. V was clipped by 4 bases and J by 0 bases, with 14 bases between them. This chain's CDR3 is CASSRAYDPSNQPQHF. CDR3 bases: TGTGCCAGCAGCCGAGCCTACGACCCTAGCAATCAGCCCCAGCATTTT.

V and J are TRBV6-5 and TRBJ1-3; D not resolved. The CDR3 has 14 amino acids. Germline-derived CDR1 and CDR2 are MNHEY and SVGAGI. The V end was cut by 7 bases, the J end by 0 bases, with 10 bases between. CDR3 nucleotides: TGTGCCAGCAAACAGACCTCCTCTGGAAACACCATATATTTT. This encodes CASKQTSSGNTIYF.

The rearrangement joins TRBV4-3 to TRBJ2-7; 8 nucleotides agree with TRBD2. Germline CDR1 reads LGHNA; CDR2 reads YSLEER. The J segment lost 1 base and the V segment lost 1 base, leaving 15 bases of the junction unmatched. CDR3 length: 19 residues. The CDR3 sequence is CASSQGVQWREEPSYEQYF. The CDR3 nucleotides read TGCGCCAGCAGCCAAGGAGTGCAGTGGCGGGAGGAACCATCCTACGAGCAGTACTTC.

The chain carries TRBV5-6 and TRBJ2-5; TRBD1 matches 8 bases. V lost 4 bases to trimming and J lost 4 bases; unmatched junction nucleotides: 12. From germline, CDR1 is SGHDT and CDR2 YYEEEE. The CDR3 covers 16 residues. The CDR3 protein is CASSTGSGGLGETQYF. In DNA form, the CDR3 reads TGTGCCAGCAGCACCGGCTCAGGGGGCCTGGGAGAGACCCAGTACTTC.

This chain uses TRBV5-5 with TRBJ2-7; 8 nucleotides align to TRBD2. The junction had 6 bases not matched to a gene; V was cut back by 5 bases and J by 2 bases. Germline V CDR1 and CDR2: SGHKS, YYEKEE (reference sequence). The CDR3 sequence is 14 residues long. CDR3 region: CASSQDSGTYEQYF. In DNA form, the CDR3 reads TGTGCCAGCAGTCAGGATAGCGGGACCTACGAGCAGTACTTC.

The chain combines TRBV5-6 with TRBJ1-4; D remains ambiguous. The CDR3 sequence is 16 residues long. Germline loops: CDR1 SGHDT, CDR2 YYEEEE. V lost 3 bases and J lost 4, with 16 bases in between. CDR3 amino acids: CASSSHQSSLNEKLFF. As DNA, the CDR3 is TGTGCCAGCAGCTCCCACCAGAGCTCTCTTAATGAAAAACTGTTTTTT.

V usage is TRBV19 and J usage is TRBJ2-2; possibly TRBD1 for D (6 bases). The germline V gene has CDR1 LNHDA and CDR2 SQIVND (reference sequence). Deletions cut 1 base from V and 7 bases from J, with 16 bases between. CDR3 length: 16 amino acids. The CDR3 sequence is CASSIASGVGGGELFF. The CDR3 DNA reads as TGTGCCAGTAGTATAGCTTCAGGGGTTGGGGGCGGGGAGCTGTTTTTT.